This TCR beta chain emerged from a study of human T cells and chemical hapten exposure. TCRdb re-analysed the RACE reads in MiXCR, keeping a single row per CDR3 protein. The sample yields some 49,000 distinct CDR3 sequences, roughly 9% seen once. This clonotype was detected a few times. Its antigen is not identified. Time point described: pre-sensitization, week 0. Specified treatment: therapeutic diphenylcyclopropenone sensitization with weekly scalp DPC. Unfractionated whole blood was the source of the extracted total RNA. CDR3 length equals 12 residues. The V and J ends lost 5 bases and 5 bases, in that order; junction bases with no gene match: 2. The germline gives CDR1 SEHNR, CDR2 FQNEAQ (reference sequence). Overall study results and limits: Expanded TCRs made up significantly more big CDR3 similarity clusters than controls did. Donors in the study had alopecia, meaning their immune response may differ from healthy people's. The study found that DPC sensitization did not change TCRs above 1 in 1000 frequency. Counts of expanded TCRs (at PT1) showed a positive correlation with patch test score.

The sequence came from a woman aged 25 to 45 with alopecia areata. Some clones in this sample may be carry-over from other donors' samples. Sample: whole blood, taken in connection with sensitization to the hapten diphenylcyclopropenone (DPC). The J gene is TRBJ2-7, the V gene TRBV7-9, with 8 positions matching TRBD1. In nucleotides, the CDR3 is TGTGCCAGCAGCGAGACAGGGGACGAGCAGTACTTC. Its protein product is CASSETGDEQYF.